Detailed here is one TCR beta chain. This sample stems from a study of siplizumab effects on memory and regulatory T cells. The repertoire was sequenced with immunoSEQ multiplex PCR; TCRdb's copy has only in-frame clones and lacks some. The sample yields around 100,000 clones, around 90% seen once. Germline values: CDR1 SGHRS, CDR2 YFSETQ. Trimming pared 2 bases from V and 3 bases from J, leaving 11 bases between. This CDR3 has 15 amino acids. The sample taken for sequencing was non-Treg CD4+ T cells sorted from blood. The chain carries TRBV5-1 and TRBJ2-2; tentatively, D is TRBD1 (6 bases). The receptor comes from a human donor in good health. DNA for the CDR3: TGCGCCAGCAGCTTTCAGGGGTCTGACACCGGGGAGCTGTTTTTT. Translating it yields CASSFQGSDTGELFF.